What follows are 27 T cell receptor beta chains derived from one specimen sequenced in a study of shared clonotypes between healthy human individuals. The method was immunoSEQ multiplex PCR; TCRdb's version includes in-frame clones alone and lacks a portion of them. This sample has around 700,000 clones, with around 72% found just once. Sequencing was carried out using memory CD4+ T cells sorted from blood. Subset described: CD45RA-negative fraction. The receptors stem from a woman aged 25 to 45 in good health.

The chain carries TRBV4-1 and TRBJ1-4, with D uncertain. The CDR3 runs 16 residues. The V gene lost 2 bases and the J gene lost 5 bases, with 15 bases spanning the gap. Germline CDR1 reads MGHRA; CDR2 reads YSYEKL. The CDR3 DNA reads TGCGCCAGCAGCCAAAGGGCCTGGATAATCAATGAAAAACTGTTTTTT. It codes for CASSQRAWIINEKLFF.

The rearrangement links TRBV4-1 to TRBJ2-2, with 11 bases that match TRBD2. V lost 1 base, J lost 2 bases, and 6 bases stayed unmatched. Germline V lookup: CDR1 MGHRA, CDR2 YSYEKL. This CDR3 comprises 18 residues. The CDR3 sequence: CASSQVGGLAENTGELFF. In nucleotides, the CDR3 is TGCGCCAGCAGCCAAGTGGGGGGACTAGCGGAAAACACCGGGGAGCTGTTTTTT.

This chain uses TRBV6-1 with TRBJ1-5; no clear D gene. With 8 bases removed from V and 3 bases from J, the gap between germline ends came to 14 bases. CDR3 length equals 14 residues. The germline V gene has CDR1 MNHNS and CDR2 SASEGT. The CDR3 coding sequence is TGTGCCAGCGGGCTCCCAGGAGTCAATCAGCCCCAGCATTTT. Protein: CASGLPGVNQPQHF.

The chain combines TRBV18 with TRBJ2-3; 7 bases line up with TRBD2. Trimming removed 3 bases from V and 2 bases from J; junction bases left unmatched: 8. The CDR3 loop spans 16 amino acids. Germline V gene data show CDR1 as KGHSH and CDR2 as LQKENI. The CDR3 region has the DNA TGTGCCAGCTCACCCCCGGAGCGGGGTAACACAGATACGCAGTATTTT. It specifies CASSPPERGNTDTQYF.

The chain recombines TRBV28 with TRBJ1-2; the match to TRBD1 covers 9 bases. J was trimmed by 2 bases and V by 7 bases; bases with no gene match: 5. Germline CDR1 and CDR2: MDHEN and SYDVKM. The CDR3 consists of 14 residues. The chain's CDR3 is CASINRGRNYGYTF. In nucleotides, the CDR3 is TGTGCCAGCATAAACAGGGGGCGGAACTATGGCTACACCTTC.

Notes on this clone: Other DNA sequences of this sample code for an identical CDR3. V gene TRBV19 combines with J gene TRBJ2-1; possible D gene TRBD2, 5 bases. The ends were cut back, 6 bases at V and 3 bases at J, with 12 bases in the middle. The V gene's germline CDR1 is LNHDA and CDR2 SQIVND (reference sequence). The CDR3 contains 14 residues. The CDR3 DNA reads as TGTGCCAGTAGGGATGGACTTTACTACAATGAGCAGTTCTTC. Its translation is CASRDGLYYNEQFF. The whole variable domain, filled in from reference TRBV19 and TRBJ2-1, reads DGGITQSPKYLFRKEGQNVTLSCEQNLNHDAMYWYRQDPGQGLRLIYYSQIVNDFQKGDIAEGYSVSREKKESFPLTVTSAQKNPTAFYLCASRDGLYYNEQFFGPGTRLTVL.

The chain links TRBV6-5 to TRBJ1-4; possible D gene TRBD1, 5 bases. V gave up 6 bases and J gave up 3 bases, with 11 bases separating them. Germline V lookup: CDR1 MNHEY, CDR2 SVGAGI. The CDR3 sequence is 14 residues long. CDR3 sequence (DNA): TGTGCCAGCAGGTTCACGGGACCTAATGAAAAACTGTTTTTT. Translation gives CASRFTGPNEKLFF.

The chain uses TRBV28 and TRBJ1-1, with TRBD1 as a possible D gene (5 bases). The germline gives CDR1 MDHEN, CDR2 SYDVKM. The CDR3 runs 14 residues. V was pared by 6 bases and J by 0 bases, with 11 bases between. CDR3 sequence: CASRYETVNTEAFF. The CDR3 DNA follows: TGTGCCAGCAGGTACGAGACAGTGAACACTGAAGCTTTCTTT.

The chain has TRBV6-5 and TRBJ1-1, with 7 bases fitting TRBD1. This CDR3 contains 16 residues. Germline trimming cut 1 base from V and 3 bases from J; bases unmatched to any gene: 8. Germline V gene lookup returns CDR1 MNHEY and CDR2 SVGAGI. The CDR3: CASSYFGTDRDTEAFF. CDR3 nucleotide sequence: TGTGCCAGCAGTTACTTTGGGACAGACCGTGACACTGAAGCTTTCTTT.

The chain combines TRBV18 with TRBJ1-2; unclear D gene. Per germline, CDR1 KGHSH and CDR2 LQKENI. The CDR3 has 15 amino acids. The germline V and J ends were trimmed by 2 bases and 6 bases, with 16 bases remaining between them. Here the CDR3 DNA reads TGTGCCAGCTCACCAAATTCCGGGGAGAATGATGGCTACACCTTC. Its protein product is CASSPNSGENDGYTF.

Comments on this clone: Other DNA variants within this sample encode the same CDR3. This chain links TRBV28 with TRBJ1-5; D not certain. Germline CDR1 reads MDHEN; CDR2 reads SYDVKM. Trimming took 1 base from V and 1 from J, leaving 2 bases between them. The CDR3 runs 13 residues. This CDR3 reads CASSLYSNQPQHF. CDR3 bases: TGTGCCAGCAGTTTATACAGCAATCAGCCCCAGCATTTT.

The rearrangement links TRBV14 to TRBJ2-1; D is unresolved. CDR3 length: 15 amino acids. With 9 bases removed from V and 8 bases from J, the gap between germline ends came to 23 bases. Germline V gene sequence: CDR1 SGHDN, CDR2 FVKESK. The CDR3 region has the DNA TGTGCCAGAGACCCAGCGATCTTAAGTCCCTATGAGCAGTTCTTC. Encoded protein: CARDPAILSPYEQFF.

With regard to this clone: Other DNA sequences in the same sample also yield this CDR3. The CDR3 here is CASSTGANVLTF. The DNA of the CDR3 is TGTGCCAGTAGTACAGGGGCCAACGTCCTGACTTTC. The rearrangement links TRBV19 to TRBJ2-6; D not resolved. From germline, CDR1 is LNHDA and CDR2 SQIVND (reference sequence). Trimming shortened V by 4 bases and J by 4 bases, and 2 bases separated the two germline ends. This CDR3 comprises 12 residues.

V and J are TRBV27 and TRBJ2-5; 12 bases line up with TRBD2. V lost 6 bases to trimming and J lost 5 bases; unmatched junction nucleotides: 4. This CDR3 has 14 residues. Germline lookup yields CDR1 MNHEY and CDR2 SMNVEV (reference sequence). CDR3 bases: TGTGCCAGCAGGGCTCTAGCGGGAGGGGAGACCCAGTACTTC. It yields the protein CASRALAGGETQYF.

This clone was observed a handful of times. CDR3 bases: TGTGCCAGCAGTGCGCAAATGACAGGGTCGTACAATGAGCAGTTCTTC. Translating it yields CASSAQMTGSYNEQFF. This chain connects TRBV25-1 to TRBJ2-1; 7 positions match TRBD1. Germline V gives CDR1 MGHDK, CDR2 SYGVNS. The CDR3 loop spans 16 amino acids. J gave up 4 bases and V 4 bases, and 10 bases lay outside the gene matches.

The CDR3: CASSEPRGQETQYF. CDR3 sequence (DNA): TGTGCCAGCAGCGAACCCAGGGGTCAAGAGACCCAGTACTTC. V and J are TRBV6-1 and TRBJ2-5, with D maybe TRBD1 (6 bases). Germline V gene lookup returns CDR1 MNHNS and CDR2 SASEGT. There are 14 residues in the CDR3. The V end lost 6 bases, the J end lost 2 bases, and 13 bases lay between the germline ends.

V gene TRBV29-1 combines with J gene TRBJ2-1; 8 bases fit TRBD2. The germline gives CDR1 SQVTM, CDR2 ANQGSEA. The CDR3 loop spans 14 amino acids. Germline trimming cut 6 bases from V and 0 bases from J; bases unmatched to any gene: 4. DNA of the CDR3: TGCAGCGTCGGGGGGACTAGCTCCTACAATGAGCAGTTCTTC. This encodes CSVGGTSSYNEQFF.

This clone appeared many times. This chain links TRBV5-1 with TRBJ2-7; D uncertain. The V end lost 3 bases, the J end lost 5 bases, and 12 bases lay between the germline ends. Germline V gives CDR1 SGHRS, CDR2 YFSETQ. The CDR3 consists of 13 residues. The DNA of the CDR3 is TGCGCCAGCAGCTCCCCGGGTCGGGACGAGCAGTACTTC. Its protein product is CASSSPGRDEQYF.

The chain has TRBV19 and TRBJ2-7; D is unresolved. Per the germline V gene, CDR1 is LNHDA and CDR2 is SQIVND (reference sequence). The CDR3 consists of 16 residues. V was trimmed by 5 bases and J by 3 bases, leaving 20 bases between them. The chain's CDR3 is CASSADHRSPVYEQYF. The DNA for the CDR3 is TGTGCCAGTAGTGCAGACCATCGGAGCCCGGTCTACGAGCAGTACTTC.

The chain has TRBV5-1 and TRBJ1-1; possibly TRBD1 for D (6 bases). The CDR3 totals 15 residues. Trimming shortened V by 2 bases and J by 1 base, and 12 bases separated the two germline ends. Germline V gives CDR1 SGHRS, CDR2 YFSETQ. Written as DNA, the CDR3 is TGCGCCAGCAGCTTCGACGGACAGAAGAACACTGAAGCTTTCTTT. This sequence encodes CASSFDGQKNTEAFF.

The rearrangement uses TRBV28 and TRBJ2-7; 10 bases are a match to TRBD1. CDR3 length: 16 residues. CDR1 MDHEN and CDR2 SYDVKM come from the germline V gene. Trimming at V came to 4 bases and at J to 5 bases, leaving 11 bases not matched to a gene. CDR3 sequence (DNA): TGTGCCAGCAGTTCCTGGGGGACAGGGGCTGTCGACGAGCAGTACTTC. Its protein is CASSSWGTGAVDEQYF.

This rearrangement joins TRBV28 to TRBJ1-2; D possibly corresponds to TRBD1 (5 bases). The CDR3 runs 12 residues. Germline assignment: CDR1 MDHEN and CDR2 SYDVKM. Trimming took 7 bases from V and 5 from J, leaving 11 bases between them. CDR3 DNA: TGTGCCAGCAAGGGGCAGAATTATGGCTACACCTTC. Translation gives CASKGQNYGYTF.

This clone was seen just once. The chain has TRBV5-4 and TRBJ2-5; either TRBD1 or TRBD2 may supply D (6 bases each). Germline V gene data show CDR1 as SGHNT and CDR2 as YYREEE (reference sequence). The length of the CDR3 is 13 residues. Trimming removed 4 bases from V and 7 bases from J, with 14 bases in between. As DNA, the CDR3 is TGTGCCAGCAGCCGCGTCGGGGGCGGGACCCAGTACTTC. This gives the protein CASSRVGGGTQYF.

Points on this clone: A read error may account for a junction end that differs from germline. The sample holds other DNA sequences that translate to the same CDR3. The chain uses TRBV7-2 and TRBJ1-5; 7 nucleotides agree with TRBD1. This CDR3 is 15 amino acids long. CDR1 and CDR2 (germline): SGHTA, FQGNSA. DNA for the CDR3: TGTGCCAGCAGCTTAACAGGGGCACTGAATCAGCCTCAGCATTTT. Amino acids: CASSLTGALNQPQHF.

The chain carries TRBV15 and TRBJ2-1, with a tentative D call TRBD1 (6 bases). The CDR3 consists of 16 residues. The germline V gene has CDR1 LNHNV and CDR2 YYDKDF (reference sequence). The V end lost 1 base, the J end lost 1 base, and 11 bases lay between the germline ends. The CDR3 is CATSRGRGRSYNEQFF. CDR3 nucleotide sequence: TGTGCCACCAGCAGAGGCAGGGGCCGTTCCTACAATGAGCAGTTCTTC.

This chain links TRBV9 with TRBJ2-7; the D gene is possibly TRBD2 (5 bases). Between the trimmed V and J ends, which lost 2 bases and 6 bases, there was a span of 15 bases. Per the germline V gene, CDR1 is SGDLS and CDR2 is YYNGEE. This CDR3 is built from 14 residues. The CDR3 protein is CASSVTSSGSEQYF. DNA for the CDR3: TGTGCCAGCAGCGTCACCTCATCGGGGAGCGAGCAGTACTTC.

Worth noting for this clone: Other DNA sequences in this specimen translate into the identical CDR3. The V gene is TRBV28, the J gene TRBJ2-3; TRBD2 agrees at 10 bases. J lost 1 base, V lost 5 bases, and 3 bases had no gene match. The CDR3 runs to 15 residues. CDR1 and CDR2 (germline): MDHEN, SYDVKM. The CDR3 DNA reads TGTGCCAGCAGTCTAGCGGGAGTTGGCACAGATACGCAGTATTTT. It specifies CASSLAGVGTDTQYF.